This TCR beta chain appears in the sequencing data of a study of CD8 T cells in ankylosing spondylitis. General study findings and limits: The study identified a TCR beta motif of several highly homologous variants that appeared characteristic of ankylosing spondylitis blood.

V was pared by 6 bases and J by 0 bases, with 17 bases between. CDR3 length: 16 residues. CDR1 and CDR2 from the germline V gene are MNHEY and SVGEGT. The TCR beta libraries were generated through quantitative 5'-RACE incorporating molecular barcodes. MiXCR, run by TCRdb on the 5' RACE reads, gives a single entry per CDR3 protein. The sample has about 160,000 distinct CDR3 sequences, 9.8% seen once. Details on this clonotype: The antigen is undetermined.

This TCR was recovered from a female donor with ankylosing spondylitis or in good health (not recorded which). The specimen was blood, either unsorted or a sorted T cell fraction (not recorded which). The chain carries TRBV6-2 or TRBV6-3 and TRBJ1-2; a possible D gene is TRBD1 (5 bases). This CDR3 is CASRATFREANYGYTF. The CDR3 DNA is TGTGCCAGCAGAGCAACCTTCAGGGAAGCTAACTATGGCTACACCTTC.